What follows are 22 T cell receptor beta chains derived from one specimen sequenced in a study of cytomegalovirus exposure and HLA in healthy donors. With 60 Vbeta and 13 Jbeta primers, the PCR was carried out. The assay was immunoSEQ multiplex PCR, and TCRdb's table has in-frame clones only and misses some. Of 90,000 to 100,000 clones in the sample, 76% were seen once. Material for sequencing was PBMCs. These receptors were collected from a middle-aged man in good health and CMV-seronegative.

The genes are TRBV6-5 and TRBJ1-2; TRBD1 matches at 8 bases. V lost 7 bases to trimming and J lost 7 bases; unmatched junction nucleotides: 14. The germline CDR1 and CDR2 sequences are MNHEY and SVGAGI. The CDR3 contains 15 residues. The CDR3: CASTPNPDRGRGYTF. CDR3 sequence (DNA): TGTGCCAGCACCCCTAACCCAGACAGGGGCCGTGGCTACACCTTC.

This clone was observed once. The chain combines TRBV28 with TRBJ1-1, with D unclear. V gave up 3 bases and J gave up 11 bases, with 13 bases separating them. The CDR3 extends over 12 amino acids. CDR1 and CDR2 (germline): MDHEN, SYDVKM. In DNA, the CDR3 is TGTGCCAGCAGTTTGGTCGAGACATCGGCTTTCTTT. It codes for CASSLVETSAFF.

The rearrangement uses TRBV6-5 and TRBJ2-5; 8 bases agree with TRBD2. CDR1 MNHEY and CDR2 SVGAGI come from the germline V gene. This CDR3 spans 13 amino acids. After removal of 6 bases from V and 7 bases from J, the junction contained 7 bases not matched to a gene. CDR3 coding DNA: TGTGCCAGCAGACTAGCGGCTAGAGGGACCCAGTACTTC. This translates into CASRLAARGTQYF.

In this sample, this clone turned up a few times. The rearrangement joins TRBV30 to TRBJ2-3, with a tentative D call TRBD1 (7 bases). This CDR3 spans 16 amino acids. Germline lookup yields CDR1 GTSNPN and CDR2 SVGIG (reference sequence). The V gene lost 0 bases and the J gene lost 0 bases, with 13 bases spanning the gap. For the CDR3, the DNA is TGTGCCTGGAGTGTACGCGGGACAGAGAGCACAGATACGCAGTATTTT. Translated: CAWSVRGTESTDTQYF. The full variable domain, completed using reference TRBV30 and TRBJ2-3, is SQTIHQWPATLVQPVGSPLSLECTVEGTSNPNLYWYRQAAGRGLQLLFYSVGIGQISSEVPQNLSASRPQDRQFILSSKKLLLSDSGFYLCAWSVRGTESTDTQYFGPGTRLTVL.

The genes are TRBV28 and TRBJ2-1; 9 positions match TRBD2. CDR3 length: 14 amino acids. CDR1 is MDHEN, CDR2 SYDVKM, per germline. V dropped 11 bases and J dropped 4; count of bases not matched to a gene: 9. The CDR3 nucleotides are TGTGCCCGCGTCTGGCGGGAGGGATACAATGAGCAGTTCTTC. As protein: CARVWREGYNEQFF.

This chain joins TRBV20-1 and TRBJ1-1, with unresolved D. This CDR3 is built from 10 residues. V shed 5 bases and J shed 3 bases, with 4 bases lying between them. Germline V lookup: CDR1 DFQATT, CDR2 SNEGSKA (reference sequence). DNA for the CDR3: TGCAGTGCTCAGTACACTGAAGCTTTCTTT. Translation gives CSAQYTEAFF.

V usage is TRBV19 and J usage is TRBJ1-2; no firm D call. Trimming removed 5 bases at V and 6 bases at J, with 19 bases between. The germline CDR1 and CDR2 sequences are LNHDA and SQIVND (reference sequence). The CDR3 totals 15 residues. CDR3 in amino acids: CASSLPGSFSNGYTF. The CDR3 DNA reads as TGTGCCAGTAGTCTCCCCGGGTCTTTCAGCAATGGCTACACCTTC.

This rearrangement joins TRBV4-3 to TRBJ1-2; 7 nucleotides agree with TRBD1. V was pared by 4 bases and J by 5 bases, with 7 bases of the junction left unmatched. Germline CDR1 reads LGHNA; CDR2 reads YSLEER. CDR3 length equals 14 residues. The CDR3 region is CASSPTGTVYGYTF. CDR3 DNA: TGCGCCAGCAGCCCTACCGGGACAGTTTATGGCTACACCTTC.

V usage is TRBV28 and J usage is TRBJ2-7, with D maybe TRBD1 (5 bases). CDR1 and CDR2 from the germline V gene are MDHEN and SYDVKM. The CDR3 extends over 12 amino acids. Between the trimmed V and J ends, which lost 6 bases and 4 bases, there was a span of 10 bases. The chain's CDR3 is CASSPGWYEQYF. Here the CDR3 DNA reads TGTGCCAGCAGCCCAGGGTGGTACGAGCAGTACTTC.

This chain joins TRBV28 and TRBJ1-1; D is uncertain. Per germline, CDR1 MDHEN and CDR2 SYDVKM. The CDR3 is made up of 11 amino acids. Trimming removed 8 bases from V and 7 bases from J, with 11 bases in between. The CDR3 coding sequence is TGTGCCAGCCGAGGCGTATTTGAAGCTTTCTTT. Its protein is CASRGVFEAFF.

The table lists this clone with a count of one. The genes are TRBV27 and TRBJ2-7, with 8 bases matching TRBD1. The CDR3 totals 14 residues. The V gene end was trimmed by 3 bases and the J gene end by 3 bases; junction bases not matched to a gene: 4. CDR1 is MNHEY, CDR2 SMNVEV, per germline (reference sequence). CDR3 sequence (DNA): TGTGCCAGCAGTTTCGGACAGGGACTCTACGAGCAGTACTTC. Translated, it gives CASSFGQGLYEQYF.

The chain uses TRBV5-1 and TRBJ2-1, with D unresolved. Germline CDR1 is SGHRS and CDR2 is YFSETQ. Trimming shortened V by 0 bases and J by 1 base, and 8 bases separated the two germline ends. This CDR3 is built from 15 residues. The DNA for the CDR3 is TGCGCCAGCAGCTTGGTAGTCGGGTCCTACAATGAGCAGTTCTTC. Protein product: CASSLVVGSYNEQFF.

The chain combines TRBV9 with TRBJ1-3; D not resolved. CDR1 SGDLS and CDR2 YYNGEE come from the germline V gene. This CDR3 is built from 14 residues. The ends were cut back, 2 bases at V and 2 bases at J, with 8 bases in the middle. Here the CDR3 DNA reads TGTGCCAGCAGCGTCTCAGGCCCTGGAAACACCATATATTTT. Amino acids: CASSVSGPGNTIYF.

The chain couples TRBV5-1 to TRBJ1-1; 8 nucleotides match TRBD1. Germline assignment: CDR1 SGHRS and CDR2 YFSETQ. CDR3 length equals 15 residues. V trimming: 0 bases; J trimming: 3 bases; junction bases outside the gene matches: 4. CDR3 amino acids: CASSLATGVDTEAFF. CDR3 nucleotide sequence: TGCGCCAGCAGCTTGGCGACAGGGGTGGACACTGAAGCTTTCTTT.

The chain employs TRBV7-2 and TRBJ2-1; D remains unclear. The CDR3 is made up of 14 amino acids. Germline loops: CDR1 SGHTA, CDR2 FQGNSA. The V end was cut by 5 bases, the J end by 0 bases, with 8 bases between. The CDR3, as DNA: TGTGCCAGCAGCCAACAGAGCTCCTACAATGAGCAGTTCTTC. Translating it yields CASSQQSSYNEQFF.

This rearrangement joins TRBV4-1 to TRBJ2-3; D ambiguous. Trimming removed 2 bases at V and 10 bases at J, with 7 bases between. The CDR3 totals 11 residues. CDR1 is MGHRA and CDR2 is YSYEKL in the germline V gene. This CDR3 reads CASSQNNPQYF. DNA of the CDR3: TGCGCCAGCAGCCAAAATAATCCGCAGTATTTT.

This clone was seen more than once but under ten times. Here the CDR3 reads CASTPLAGVYEQYF. DNA of the CDR3: TGTGCCAGCACCCCCTTAGCGGGAGTCTACGAGCAGTACTTC. The chain is built from TRBV6-1 and TRBJ2-7, with TRBD2 matching 9 bases. CDR1 MNHNS and CDR2 SASEGT come from the germline V gene. The CDR3 runs to 14 residues. J gave up 3 bases and V 7 bases, and 7 bases lay outside the gene matches.

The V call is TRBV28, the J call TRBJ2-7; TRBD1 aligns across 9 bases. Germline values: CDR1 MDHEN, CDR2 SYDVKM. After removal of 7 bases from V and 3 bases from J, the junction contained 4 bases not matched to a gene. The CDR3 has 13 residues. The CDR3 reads CASTGTGNYEQYF. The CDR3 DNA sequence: TGTGCCAGCACCGGGACAGGGAACTACGAGCAGTACTTC.

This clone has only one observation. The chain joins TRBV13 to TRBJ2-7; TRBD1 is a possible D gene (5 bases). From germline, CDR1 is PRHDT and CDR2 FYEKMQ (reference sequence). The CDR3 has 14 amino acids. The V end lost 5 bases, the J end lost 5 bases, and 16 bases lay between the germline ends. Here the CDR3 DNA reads TGTGCCAGCAGCAGAGACAGATGGGAAGACGAGCAGTACTTC. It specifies CASSRDRWEDEQYF.

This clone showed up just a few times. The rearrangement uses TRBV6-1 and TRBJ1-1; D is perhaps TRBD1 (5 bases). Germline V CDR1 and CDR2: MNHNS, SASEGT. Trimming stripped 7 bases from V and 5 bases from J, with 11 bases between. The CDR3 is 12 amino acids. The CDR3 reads CASNLGDTEAFF. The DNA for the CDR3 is TGTGCCAGCAACCTAGGGGATACTGAAGCTTTCTTT.

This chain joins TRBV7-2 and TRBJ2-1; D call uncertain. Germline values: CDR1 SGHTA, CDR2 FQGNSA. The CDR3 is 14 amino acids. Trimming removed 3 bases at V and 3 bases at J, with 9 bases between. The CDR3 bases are TGTGCCAGCAGCTTTGTGAGCGACTACAATGAGCAGTTCTTC. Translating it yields CASSFVSDYNEQFF.

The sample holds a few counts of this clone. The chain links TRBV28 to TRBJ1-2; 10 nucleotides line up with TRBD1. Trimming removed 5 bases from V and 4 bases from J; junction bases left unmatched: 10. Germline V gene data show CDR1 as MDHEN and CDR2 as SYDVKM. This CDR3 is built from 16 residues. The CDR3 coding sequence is TGTGCCAGCAGTCCCCCTGACAGGGGGCCTGGCTATGGCTACACCTTC. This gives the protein CASSPPDRGPGYGYTF.